This T cell receptor (beta chain) stems from a study of T cells in Graves' hyperthyroidism and ophthalmopathy. Study-wide context: Once the initial diagnosis was made, peripheral blood was obtained before any treatment.

Deletions cut 3 bases from V and 4 bases from J, with 15 bases between. The germline gives CDR1 SGDLS, CDR2 YYNGEE. This CDR3 is built from 15 residues. Regarding this clonotype: Antigen: not known.

Not enrolled were patients with uncontrolled infection, other autoimmune disease, pregnancy or lactation. Regions amplified from RNA transcripts were the TCR beta CDR3 regions. The primer set for the first-round RT-PCR of the TCR CDR3 was HTBI. MiXCR, run by TCRdb on the multiplex PCR reads, gives a single entry per CDR3 protein. The data hold a few hundred thousand distinct CDR3 sequences, with around 14% observed a single time. Study-level results: Ophthalmopathy, which appeared later, was predicted by the model a median about 6 months before onset. Blood samples included most of the expanded thyroid clonotypes exceeding 0.001.

This receptor was obtained from a woman aged 30 to 39 with Graves' hyperthyroidism. The chain links TRBV9 to TRBJ2-3; D might be TRBD2 (6 bases). What was sequenced was blood. The CDR3 protein is CASSEGGTPADTQYF. CDR3 bases: TGTGCCAGCAGCGAGGGCGGGACGCCCGCAGATACGCAGTATTTT.